The 12 T cell receptor beta chains below all came from one sample that was sequenced in a study of blood T cell repertoires in COVID-19. Sequencing used immunoSEQ multiplex PCR; TCRdb keeps in-frame clones, though not all of them. The sample carries some 180,000 clones, around 84% recorded once. Sequenced sample: peripheral blood. The receptors were gathered from a woman at least 80 years old with COVID-19, enrolled during active disease.

The chain combines TRBV9 with TRBJ2-7; 11 bases agree with TRBD1. V lost 0 bases to trimming and J lost 3 bases; unmatched junction nucleotides: 2. Germline loops: CDR1 SGDLS, CDR2 YYNGEE. The CDR3 has 15 amino acids. The CDR3 nucleotides are TGTGCCAGCAGCGTAGGGACAGGGGGCAGCTACGAGCAGTACTTC. Translated: CASSVGTGGSYEQYF. The full variable domain, with the rest looked up from reference TRBV9 and TRBJ2-7, is DSGVTQTPKHLITATGQRVTLRCSPRSGDLSVYWYQQSLDQGLQFLIQYYNGEERAKGNILERFSAQQFPDLHSELNLSSLELGDSALYFCASSVGTGGSYEQYFGPGTRLTVT.

This clone was detected once. This chain uses TRBV19 with TRBJ1-2; D is unclear. The CDR3 is 13 residues long. Germline assignment: CDR1 LNHDA and CDR2 SQIVND (reference sequence). V was pared by 2 bases and J by 4 bases, with 8 bases between. The CDR3 protein is CASSIIGGYGYTF. In nucleotides, the CDR3 is TGTGCCAGTAGTATAATCGGCGGCTATGGCTACACCTTC.

Points on this clone: Within the sample, other DNA sequences also encode this same CDR3. The chain recombines TRBV29-1 with TRBJ1-5; TRBD1 aligns across 10 bases. This CDR3 comprises 13 residues. In germline, CDR1 is SQVTM, CDR2 ANQGSEA. V was pared by 6 bases and J by 3 bases, with 2 bases of the junction left unmatched. The CDR3 loop reads CSVGTGDNQPQHF. CDR3 sequence (DNA): TGCAGCGTCGGGACAGGGGACAATCAGCCCCAGCATTTT.

The chain joins TRBV18 to TRBJ2-1; D remains ambiguous. Trimming shortened V by 8 bases and J by 7 bases, and 18 bases separated the two germline ends. Germline values: CDR1 KGHSH, CDR2 LQKENI. CDR3 length equals 14 residues. The CDR3 bases are TGTGCCAGCACCACCGGTAACGGTTTAAATGAGCAGTTCTTC. Its protein product is CASTTGNGLNEQFF.

For this clone: Other DNA sequences in this sample translate to the same CDR3. The V and J genes are TRBV7-9 and TRBJ2-1; TRBD2 matches at 11 bases. After removal of 6 bases from V and 3 bases from J, the junction contained 4 bases not matched to a gene. Germline-derived CDR1 and CDR2 are SEHNR and FQNEAQ (reference sequence). CDR3 length equals 15 residues. The chain's CDR3 is CASSLGTSGYNEQFF. DNA of the CDR3: TGTGCCAGCAGTCTAGGGACTAGCGGCTACAATGAGCAGTTCTTC.

V gene TRBV10-3 combines with J gene TRBJ2-5; TRBD1 matches 9 bases. This CDR3 region has 14 residues. Germline V CDR1 and CDR2: ENHRY, SYGVKD. After removal of 3 bases from V and 7 bases from J, the junction contained 6 bases not matched to a gene. The CDR3 reads CAISEGTGRGTQYF. The DNA of the CDR3 is TGTGCCATCAGTGAAGGGACAGGGAGGGGGACCCAGTACTTC.

This chain links TRBV18 with TRBJ2-7; weak D call: TRBD2 (6 bases). The CDR3 contains 14 residues. The germline gives CDR1 KGHSH, CDR2 LQKENI. With 3 bases removed from V and 6 bases from J, the gap between germline ends came to 15 bases. The CDR3 sequence is CASSPGGTIAEQYF. For the CDR3, the DNA is TGTGCCAGCTCACCTGGGGGGACCATTGCCGAGCAGTACTTC.

The J gene is TRBJ2-1, the V gene TRBV7-2; D unclear. CDR3 length equals 15 residues. In germline, CDR1 is SGHTA, CDR2 FQGNSA. V was pared by 5 bases and J by 6 bases, with 17 bases between. CDR3 nucleotide sequence: TGTGCCAGCAGCCCAAGATTAGGTGAGGTCAATGAGCAGTTCTTC. Amino acid sequence: CASSPRLGEVNEQFF.

The chain recombines TRBV11-3 with TRBJ2-1; TRBD2 matches at 8 bases. The germline V gene has CDR1 SGHNT and CDR2 YENEEA. This CDR3 contains 16 residues. The V segment lost 5 bases and the J segment 0 bases; nucleotides outside the gene matches: 6. The CDR3 nucleotides read TGTGCCAGCAGCAAACATAGCGGGGACTCCTACAATGAGCAGTTCTTC. Its protein product is CASSKHSGDSYNEQFF.

The chain has TRBV19 and TRBJ2-2, with a tentative D call TRBD2 (6 bases). The V gene's germline CDR1 is LNHDA and CDR2 SQIVND (reference sequence). The ends were cut back, 10 bases at V and 4 bases at J, with 19 bases in the middle. The CDR3 runs to 15 residues. The CDR3: CATCAGSVITGELFF. The CDR3 coding sequence is TGTGCCACTTGTGCCGGGAGTGTAATCACCGGGGAGCTGTTTTTT.

The genes are TRBV5-8 and TRBJ1-5; no reliable D call. The ends were cut back, 1 base at V and 0 bases at J, with 14 bases in the middle. Germline CDR1 is SGHTS and CDR2 is YDEGEE. This CDR3 has 17 amino acids. CDR3 DNA sequence: TGTGCCAGCAGCTTGTTCGTCCAGGATAATAGCAATCAGCCCCAGCATTTT. It specifies CASSLFVQDNSNQPQHF.

J is TRBJ2-7 and V is TRBV18, with 12 bases identical to TRBD1. The CDR3 has 15 amino acids. Germline V CDR1 and CDR2: KGHSH, LQKENI. V dropped 3 bases and J dropped 4; count of bases not matched to a gene: 4. The CDR3 DNA follows: TGTGCCAGCTCACCCCAGGGACAGGGGGCGTACGAGCAGTACTTC. Translating gives CASSPQGQGAYEQYF.